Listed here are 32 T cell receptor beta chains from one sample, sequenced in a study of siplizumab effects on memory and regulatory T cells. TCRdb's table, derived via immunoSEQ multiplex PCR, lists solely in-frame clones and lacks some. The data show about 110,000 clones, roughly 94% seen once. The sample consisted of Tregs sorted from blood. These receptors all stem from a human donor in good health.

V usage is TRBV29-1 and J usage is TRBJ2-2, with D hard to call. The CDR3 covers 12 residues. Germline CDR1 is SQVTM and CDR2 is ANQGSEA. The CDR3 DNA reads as TGCTCCAGTGTGGGGAACACCGGGGAGCTGTTTTTT. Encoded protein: CSSVGNTGELFF.

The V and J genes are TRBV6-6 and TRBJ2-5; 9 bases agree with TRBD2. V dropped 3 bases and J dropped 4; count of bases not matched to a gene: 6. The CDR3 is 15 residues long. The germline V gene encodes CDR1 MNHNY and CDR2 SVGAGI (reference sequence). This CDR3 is CASSYKAGGTETQYF. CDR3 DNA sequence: TGTGCCAGCAGTTATAAAGCGGGAGGTACAGAGACCCAGTACTTC.

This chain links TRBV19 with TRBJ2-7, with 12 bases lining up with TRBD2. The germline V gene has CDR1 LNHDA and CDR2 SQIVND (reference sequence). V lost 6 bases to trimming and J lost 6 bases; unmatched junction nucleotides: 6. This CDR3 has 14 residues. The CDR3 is CASSGLAGSGEQYF. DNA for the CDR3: TGTGCCAGTAGCGGACTAGCGGGATCGGGCGAGCAGTACTTC.

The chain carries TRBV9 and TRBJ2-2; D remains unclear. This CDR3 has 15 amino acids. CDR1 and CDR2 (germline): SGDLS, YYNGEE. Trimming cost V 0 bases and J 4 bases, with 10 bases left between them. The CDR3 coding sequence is TGTGCCAGCAGCGTAGATAACTACCCCACCGGGGAGCTGTTTTTT. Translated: CASSVDNYPTGELFF.

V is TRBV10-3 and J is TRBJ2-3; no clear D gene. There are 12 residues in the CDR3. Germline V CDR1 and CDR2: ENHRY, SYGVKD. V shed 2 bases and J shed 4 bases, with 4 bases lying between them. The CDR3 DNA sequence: TGTGCCATCAGTGAGCTGGCAGATACGCAGTATTTT. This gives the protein CAISELADTQYF.

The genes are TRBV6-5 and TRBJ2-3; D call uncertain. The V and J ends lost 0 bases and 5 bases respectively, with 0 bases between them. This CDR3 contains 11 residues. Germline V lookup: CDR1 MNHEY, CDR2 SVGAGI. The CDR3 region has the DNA TGTGCCAGCAGTTACTCAGATACGCAGTATTTT. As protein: CASSYSDTQYF.

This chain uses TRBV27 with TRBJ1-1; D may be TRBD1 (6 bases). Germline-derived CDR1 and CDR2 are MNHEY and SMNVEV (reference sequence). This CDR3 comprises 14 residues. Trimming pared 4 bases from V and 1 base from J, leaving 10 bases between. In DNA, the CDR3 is TGTGCCAGCAGTTCAGACAGGTCGAACACTGAAGCTTTCTTT. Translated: CASSSDRSNTEAFF.

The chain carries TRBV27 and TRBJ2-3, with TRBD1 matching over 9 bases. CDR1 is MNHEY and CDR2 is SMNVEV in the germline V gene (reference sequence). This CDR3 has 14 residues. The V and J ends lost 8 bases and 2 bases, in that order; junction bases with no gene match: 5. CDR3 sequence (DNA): TGTGCCAGCGCGACAGGGGGTTTCACAGATACGCAGTATTTT. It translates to CASATGGFTDTQYF.

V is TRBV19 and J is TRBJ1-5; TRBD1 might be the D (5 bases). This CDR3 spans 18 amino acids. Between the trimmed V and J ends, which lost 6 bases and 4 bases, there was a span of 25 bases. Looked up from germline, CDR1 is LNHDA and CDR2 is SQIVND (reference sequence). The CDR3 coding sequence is TGTGCCAGTAGACCAAAATTGGACACGCGTGGGGGGAATCAGCCCCAGCATTTT. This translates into CASRPKLDTRGGNQPQHF. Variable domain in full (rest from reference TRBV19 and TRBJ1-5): DGGITQSPKYLFRKEGQNVTLSCEQNLNHDAMYWYRQDPGQGLRLIYYSQIVNDFQKGDIAEGYSVSREKKESFPLTVTSAQKNPTAFYLCASRPKLDTRGGNQPQHFGDGTRLSIL.

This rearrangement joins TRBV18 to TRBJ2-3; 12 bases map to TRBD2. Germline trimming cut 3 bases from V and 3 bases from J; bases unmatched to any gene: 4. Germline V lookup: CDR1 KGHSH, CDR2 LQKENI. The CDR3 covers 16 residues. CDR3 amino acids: CASSPGLAGMTDTQYF. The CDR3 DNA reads TGTGCCAGCTCACCCGGACTAGCGGGAATGACAGATACGCAGTATTTT. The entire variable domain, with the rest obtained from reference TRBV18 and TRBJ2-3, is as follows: NAGVMQNPRHLVRRRGQEARLRCSPMKGHSHVYWYRQLPEEGLKFMVYLQKENIIDESGMPKERFSAEFPKEGPSILRIQQVVRGDSAAYFCASSPGLAGMTDTQYFGPGTRLTVL.

CDR3 residues: CASSNPSLAGASTDTQYF. The CDR3 coding sequence is TGCGCCAGCAGCAACCCCTCCTTAGCGGGGGCGTCCACAGATACGCAGTATTTT. J is TRBJ2-3 and V is TRBV5-1; 9 bases fit TRBD2. V was pared by 4 bases and J by 2 bases, with 14 bases of the junction left unmatched. The germline gives CDR1 SGHRS, CDR2 YFSETQ. This CDR3 contains 18 residues.

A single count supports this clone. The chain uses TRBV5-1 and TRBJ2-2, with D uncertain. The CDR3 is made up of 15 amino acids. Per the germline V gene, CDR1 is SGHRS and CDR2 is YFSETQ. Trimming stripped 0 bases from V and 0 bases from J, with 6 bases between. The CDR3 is CASSLDPTNTGELFF. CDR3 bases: TGCGCCAGCAGCTTGGACCCTACGAACACCGGGGAGCTGTTTTTT. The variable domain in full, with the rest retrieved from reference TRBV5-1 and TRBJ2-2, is KAGVTQTPRYLIKTRGQQVTLSCSPISGHRSVSWYQQTPGQGLQFLFEYFSETQRNKGNFPGRFSGRQFSNSRSEMNVSTLELGDSALYLCASSLDPTNTGELFFGEGSRLTVL.

CDR3 bases: TGTGCCAGCAGTCCCCCAGGACATAACGGCAATCAGCCCCAGCATTTT. Amino acid sequence: CASSPPGHNGNQPQHF. J is TRBJ1-5 and V is TRBV2, with TRBD1 as a possible D gene (5 bases). The V gene lost 5 bases and the J gene lost 2 bases, with 16 bases spanning the gap. CDR3 length equals 16 residues. Germline lookup yields CDR1 SNHLY and CDR2 FYNNEI. The variable domain in full, completed from reference TRBV2 and TRBJ1-5, reads EPEVTQTPSHQVTQMGQEVILRCVPISNHLYFYWYRQILGQKVEFLVSFYNNEISEKSEIFDDQFSVERPDGSNFTLKIRSTKLEDSAMYFCASSPPGHNGNQPQHFGDGTRLSIL.

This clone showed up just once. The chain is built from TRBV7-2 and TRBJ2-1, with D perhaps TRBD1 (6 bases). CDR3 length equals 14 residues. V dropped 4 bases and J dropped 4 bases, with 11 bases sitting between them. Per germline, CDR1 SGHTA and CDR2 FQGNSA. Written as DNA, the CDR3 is TGTGCCAGCAGCTCCCTGACAGGTTACAATGAGCAGTTCTTC. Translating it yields CASSSLTGYNEQFF.

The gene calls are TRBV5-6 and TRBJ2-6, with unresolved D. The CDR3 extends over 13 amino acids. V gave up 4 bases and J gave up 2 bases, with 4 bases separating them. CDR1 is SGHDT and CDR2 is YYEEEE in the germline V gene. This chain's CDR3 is CASSLTGANVLTF. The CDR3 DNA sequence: TGTGCCAGCAGCCTGACTGGGGCCAACGTCCTGACTTTC.

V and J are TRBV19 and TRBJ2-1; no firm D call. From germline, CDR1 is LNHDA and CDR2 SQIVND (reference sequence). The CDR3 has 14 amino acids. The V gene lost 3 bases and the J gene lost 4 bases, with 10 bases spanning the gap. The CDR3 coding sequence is TGTGCCAGTAGTATGCCTCAGGAGTACAATGAGCAGTTCTTC. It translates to CASSMPQEYNEQFF.

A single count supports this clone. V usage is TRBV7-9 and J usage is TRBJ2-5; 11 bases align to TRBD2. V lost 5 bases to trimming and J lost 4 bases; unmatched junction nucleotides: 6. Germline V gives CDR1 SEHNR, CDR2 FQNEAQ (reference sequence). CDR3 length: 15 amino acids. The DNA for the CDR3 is TGTGCCAGCAGCCCCCTCGGACTAGCGGGAGAGACCCAGTACTTC. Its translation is CASSPLGLAGETQYF.

The chain's CDR3 is CASRTGDYNEQFF. CDR3 in DNA: TGCGCCAGCAGGACAGGGGATTACAATGAGCAGTTCTTC. J is TRBJ2-1 and V is TRBV5-1; 8 nucleotides align to TRBD1. Germline V CDR1 and CDR2: SGHRS, YFSETQ. The length of the CDR3 is 13 residues. With 5 bases clipped from V and 4 bases from J, the junction kept 2 bases outside the gene matches.

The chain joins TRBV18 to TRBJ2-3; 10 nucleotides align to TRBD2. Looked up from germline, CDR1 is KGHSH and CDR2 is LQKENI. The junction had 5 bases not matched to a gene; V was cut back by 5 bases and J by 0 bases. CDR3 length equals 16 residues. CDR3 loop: CASSVAGGTSTDTQYF. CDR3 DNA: TGTGCCAGCTCAGTAGCGGGGGGCACTAGCACAGATACGCAGTATTTT.

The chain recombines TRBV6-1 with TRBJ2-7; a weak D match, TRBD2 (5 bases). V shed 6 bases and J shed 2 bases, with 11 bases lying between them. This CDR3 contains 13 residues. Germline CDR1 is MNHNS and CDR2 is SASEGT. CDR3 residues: CASRRTSTYEQYF. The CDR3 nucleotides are TGTGCCAGCAGGAGGACTTCTACCTACGAGCAGTACTTC.

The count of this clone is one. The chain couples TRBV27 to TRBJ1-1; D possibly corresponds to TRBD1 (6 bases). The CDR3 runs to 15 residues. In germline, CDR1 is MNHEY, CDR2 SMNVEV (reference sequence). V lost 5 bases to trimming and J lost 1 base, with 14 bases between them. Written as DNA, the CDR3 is TGTGCCAGCAGTCACATACAGGGTGAGAACACTGAAGCTTTCTTT. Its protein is CASSHIQGENTEAFF.

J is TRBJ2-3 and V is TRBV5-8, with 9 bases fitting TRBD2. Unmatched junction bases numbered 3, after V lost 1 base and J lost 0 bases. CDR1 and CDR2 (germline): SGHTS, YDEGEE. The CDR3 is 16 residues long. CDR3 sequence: CASSLRRGGSTDTQYF. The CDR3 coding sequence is TGTGCCAGCAGCTTGCGGCGGGGGGGTAGCACAGATACGCAGTATTTT.

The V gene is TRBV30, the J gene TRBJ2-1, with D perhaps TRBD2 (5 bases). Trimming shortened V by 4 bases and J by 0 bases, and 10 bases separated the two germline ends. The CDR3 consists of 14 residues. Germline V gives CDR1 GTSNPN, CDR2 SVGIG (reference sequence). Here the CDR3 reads CAWTRGSSYNEQFF. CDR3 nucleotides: TGTGCCTGGACCCGGGGAAGCTCCTACAATGAGCAGTTCTTC.

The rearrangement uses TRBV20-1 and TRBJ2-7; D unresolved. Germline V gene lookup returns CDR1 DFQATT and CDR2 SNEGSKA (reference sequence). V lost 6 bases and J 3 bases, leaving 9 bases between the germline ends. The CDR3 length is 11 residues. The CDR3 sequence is CSAWLGYEQYF. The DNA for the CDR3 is TGCAGTGCCTGGTTGGGCTACGAGCAGTACTTC.

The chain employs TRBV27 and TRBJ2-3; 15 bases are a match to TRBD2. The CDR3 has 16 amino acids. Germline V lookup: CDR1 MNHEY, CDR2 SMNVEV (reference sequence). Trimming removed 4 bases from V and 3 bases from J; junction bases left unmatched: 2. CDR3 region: CASSWTSGGATDTQYF. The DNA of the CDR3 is TGTGCCAGCAGTTGGACTAGCGGGGGGGCAACAGATACGCAGTATTTT.

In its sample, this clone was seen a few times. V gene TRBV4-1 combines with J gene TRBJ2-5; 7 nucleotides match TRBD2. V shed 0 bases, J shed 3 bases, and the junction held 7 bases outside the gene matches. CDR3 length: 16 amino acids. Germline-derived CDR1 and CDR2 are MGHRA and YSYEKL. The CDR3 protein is CASSQDDTSEEETQYF. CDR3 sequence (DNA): TGCGCCAGCAGCCAAGATGACACTAGCGAGGAAGAGACCCAGTACTTC.

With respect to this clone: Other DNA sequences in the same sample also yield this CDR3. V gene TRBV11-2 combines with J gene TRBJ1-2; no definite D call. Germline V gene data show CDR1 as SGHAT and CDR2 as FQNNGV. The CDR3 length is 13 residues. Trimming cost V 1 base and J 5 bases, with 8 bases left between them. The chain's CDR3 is CASSLGGGYGYTF. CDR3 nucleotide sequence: TGTGCCAGCAGCTTAGGGGGAGGGTATGGCTACACCTTC.

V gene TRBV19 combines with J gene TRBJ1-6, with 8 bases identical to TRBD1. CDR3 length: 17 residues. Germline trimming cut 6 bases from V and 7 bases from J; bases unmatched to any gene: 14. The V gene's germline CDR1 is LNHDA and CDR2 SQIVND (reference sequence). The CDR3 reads CASRIVGGQGANSPLHF. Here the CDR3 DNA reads TGTGCCAGTAGGATCGTCGGGGGGCAGGGGGCCAATTCACCCCTCCACTTT.

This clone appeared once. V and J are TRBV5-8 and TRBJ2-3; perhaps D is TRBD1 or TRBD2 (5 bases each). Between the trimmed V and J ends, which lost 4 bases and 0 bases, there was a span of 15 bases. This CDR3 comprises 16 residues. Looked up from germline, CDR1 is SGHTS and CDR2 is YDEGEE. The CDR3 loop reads CASSPGTRTSTDTQYF. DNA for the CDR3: TGTGCCAGCAGCCCCGGGACGCGGACCAGCACAGATACGCAGTATTTT.

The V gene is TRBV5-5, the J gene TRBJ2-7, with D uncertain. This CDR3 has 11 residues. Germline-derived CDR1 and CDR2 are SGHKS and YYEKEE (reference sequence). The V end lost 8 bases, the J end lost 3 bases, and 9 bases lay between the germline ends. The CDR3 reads CASSRNYEQYF. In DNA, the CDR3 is TGTGCCAGTTCTCGGAACTACGAGCAGTACTTC.

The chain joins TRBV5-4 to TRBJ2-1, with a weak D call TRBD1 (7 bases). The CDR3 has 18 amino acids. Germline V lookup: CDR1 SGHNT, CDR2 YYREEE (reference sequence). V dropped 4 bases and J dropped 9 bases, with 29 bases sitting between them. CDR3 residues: CASSPAPGLGGTVAEQFF. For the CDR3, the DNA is TGTGCCAGCAGCCCAGCGCCGGGACTGGGCGGGACAGTCGCTGAGCAGTTCTTC.

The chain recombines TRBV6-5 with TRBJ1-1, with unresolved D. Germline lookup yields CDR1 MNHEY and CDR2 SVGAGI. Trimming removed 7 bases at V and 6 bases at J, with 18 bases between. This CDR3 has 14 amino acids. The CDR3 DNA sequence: TGTGCCAGCACACCCGGCGAGGGATGGGCTGAAGCTTTCTTT. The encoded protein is CASTPGEGWAEAFF.